This T cell receptor (beta chain) was captured by sequencing in a study of blood T cell repertoires in COVID-19. Across the study: Samples representing acute and convalescent COVID-19 were sourced from the United States, Italy and Spain. T cells, B-cell-depleted T cells, or PBMCs provided the cDNA or gDNA that served as material.

The germline V gene encodes CDR1 KGHDR and CDR2 SFDVKD. The CDR3 contains 14 residues. Trimming cost V 4 bases and J 5 bases; bases outside gene matches: 4. Methods used by the authors: Amplification of reference gene primers was used by the study to estimate nucleated cell counts. Sequencing used immunoSEQ multiplex PCR; TCRdb keeps in-frame clones, though not all of them. The V and J calls and clone size were taken over from that table, and D and trimming were inferred from the DNA. The sample consists of some 180,000 clones, roughly 80% of them appearing once. The specimen sequenced was peripheral blood. The clonotype originates from a man aged 60 to 75 with acute or convalescent COVID-19. The chain employs TRBV24-1 and TRBJ1-5; 7 bases line up with TRBD1. The CDR3 nucleotides read TGTGCCACCAGTGACCGAGACAGGGATCAGCCCCAGCATTTT. Its protein product is CATSDRDRDQPQHF.